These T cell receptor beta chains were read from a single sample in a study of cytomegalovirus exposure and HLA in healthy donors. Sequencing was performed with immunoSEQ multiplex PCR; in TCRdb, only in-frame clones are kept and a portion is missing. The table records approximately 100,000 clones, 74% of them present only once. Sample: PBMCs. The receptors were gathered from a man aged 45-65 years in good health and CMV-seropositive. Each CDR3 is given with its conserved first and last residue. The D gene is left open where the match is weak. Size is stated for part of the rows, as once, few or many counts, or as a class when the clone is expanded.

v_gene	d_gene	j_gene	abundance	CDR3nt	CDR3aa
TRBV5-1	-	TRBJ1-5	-	TGCGCCAGCAGCTTGTATTCAGGGAATCAGCCCCAGCATTTT	CASSLYSGNQPQHF
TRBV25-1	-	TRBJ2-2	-	TGTGCCAGCTCTCCTCCGAACACCGGGGAGCTGTTTTTT	CASSPPNTGELFF
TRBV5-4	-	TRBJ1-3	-	TGTGCCAGCAGCGCCTACTCTGGAAACACCATATATTTT	CASSAYSGNTIYF
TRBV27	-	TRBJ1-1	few	TGTGCCAGCAGTTCCTACCAGGGCGCAGCTTTCTTT	CASSSYQGAAFF
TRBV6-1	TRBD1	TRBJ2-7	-	TGTGCCAGCCGGGGACAGGGAGACGAGCAGTACTTC	CASRGQGDEQYF
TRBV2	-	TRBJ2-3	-	TGTGCCCTGAGGGGCGGGACCTCAAATACGCAGTATTTT	CALRGGTSNTQYF
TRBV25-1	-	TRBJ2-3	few	TGTGCCAGCAGTGAATCCCTAAGCTCATACACAGATACGCAGTATTTT	CASSESLSSYTDTQYF
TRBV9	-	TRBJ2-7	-	TGTGCCAGCAGCGTAGGGTGGACACCAACCTACGAGCAGTACTTC	CASSVGWTPTYEQYF
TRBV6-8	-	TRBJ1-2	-	TGTGCCAGCAGAGCACATCCAGGGCATGAGTACTATGGCTACACCTTC	CASRAHPGHEYYGYTF
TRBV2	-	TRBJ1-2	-	TGTGCCAGCAGGGACCCTCTTCAGGGTTATGGCTACACCTTC	CASRDPLQGYGYTF
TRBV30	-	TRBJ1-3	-	TGTGCCTGGAGTGATCAGGGGTTGGAAAACACCATATATTTT	CAWSDQGLENTIYF
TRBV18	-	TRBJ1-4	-	TGTGCCAGCTCACCACTACTCATTTGGGCAGGGGATACCACTAATGAAAAACTGTTTTTT	CASSPLLIWAGDTTNEKLFF
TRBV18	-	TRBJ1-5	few	TGTGCCAGCTCACCAGACAGCGATCAGCCCCAGCATTTT	CASSPDSDQPQHF
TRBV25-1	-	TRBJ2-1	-	TGTGCCAGCTCCAGGGAGGTAGGGGACTACAATGAGCAGTTCTTC	CASSREVGDYNEQFF
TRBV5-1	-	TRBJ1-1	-	TGCGCCAGCAGCTTCGCCTCCGGGTTGCGACTTGAAGCTTTCTTT	CASSFASGLRLEAFF
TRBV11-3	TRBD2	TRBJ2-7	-	TGTGCCAGCAGCTCCGGACTAGCGGGAGCGGGGGAGCAGTACTTC	CASSSGLAGAGEQYF
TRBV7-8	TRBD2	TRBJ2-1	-	TGTGCCAGCAGCTTATCCGGGGGGAACAATGAGCAGTTCTTC	CASSLSGGNNEQFF
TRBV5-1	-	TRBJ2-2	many	TGCGCCAGCAGCTTGGGGTCCTCAGTAAACACCGGGGAGCTGTTTTTT	CASSLGSSVNTGELFF
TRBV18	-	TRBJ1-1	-	TGTGCCAGCTCACCATATTCCGGAGGGACGGGTGGGACTGAAGCTTTCTTT	CASSPYSGGTGGTEAFF
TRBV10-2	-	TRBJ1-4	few	TGCGCCAGCAGGGCAGGGATAAATGAAAAACTGTTTTTT	CASRAGINEKLFF
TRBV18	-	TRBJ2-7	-	TGTGCCAGCTCACCATACAGGACCTACGAGCAGTACTTC	CASSPYRTYEQYF
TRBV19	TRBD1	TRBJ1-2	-	TGTGCCAGTAGCCCGACAGGGGTCTCTAACGGCTACACCTTC	CASSPTGVSNGYTF
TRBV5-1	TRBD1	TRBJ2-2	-	TGCGCCAGCCACCCGACAGGGTTTAACACCGGGGAGCTGTTTTTT	CASHPTGFNTGELFF
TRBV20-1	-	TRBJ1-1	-	TGCAGTGCCTACAGGGACACTGAAGCTTTCTTT	CSAYRDTEAFF
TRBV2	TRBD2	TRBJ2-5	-	TGTGCCAGCGAGCTAGCGGGGGTCGAGACCCAGTACTTC	CASELAGVETQYF